The rows below give T cell receptor beta chains drawn from one sample of a study of blood T cell repertoires in COVID-19. Assay used: immunoSEQ multiplex PCR; TCRdb lists only in-frame clones, some missing. The sample shows tens of thousands of clones, over 75% of them seen only once. Sequencing input: peripheral blood. The source of these receptors is a woman older than 75 with active or convalescent COVID-19. The conserved cysteine and the conserved F or W are not part of the CDR3 here. Not every row has a clone size; where given, it reads once, few, many or a size class.

abundance: NA; v_gene: TRBV2; j_gene: TRBJ2-5; CDR3aa: ASSGPAGVPPETQY
abundance: NA; v_gene: TRBV5-6; j_gene: TRBJ2-7; CDR3aa: ASSSAYEQY
abundance: NA; v_gene: TRBV21-1; j_gene: TRBJ2-5; CDR3aa: ASSKGRIAEETQY
abundance: NA; v_gene: TRBV24-1; j_gene: TRBJ2-3; CDR3aa: ATSVSTDTQY
abundance: NA; v_gene: TRBV28; j_gene: TRBJ2-7; CDR3aa: ASSLLAGAGEQY
abundance: NA; v_gene: TRBV10-3; j_gene: TRBJ2-3; CDR3aa: AISGGERGFTDTQY
abundance: NA; v_gene: TRBV5-1; j_gene: TRBJ1-1; CDR3aa: ASSPRDRGGTEAF
abundance: NA; v_gene: TRBV25-1; j_gene: TRBJ2-7; CDR3aa: ASSGRTGRYEQY
abundance: NA; v_gene: TRBV21-1; j_gene: TRBJ1-5; CDR3aa: ASSKTLYSHSNQPQH
abundance: NA; v_gene: TRBV7-6; j_gene: TRBJ2-1; CDR3aa: ASSLASGGDYNEQF
abundance: NA; v_gene: TRBV6-6; j_gene: TRBJ1-2; CDR3aa: ASNRQRRGYT
abundance: once; v_gene: TRBV28; j_gene: TRBJ2-1; CDR3aa: ASSLYGTGVYSYNEQF
abundance: NA; v_gene: TRBV7-2; j_gene: TRBJ2-5; CDR3aa: ASSPGVSLRYQETQY
abundance: NA; v_gene: TRBV11-1; j_gene: TRBJ2-7; CDR3aa: ASSPTGAAYEQY
abundance: few; v_gene: TRBV7-7; j_gene: TRBJ2-3; CDR3aa: ASSKGQGGPRDTQY
abundance: once; v_gene: TRBV7-9; j_gene: TRBJ1-2; CDR3aa: ASSLGEVLYGYT
abundance: few; v_gene: TRBV5-5; j_gene: TRBJ2-7; CDR3aa: ASSRGLAGYEQY
abundance: NA; v_gene: TRBV5-1; j_gene: TRBJ1-1; CDR3aa: ASSGDPTVLNTEAF
abundance: NA; v_gene: TRBV19; j_gene: TRBJ1-3; CDR3aa: ASSITPRPSRGNTIY
abundance: NA; v_gene: TRBV3-1/TRBV3-2; j_gene: TRBJ2-2; CDR3aa: ASSQSGGIGTGELF
abundance: NA; v_gene: TRBV19; j_gene: TRBJ2-1; CDR3aa: ASTPYQGNNEQF
abundance: NA; v_gene: TRBV7-2; j_gene: TRBJ2-3; CDR3aa: ASSLLAGGSDTQY
abundance: NA; v_gene: TRBV11-2; j_gene: TRBJ2-7; CDR3aa: ASSNRGENYEQY
abundance: NA; v_gene: TRBV2; j_gene: TRBJ2-1; CDR3aa: ASRLAGGRGNEQF
abundance: NA; v_gene: TRBV9; j_gene: TRBJ1-6; CDR3aa: ASSEGDRKNSPLH
abundance: NA; v_gene: TRBV30; j_gene: TRBJ2-7; CDR3aa: AWSAYSGSYEQY
abundance: NA; v_gene: TRBV5-4; j_gene: TRBJ1-2; CDR3aa: ASRTQGDYGYT
abundance: NA; v_gene: TRBV28; j_gene: TRBJ2-1; CDR3aa: ASSLQSIYNEQF
abundance: NA; v_gene: TRBV5-1; j_gene: TRBJ2-1; CDR3aa: ASSQSGRPYNEQF